The entry that follows covers one TCR beta chain sequence. Its matching antigen is unknown. Via the markers CD45RO/CCR7/CD25/CD127/CD95/CD27, stem cell-like memory, regulatory, central memory and naive CD4+ cells were sorted. The data belong to a study of beta chain features in type 1 diabetes. At the level of the study: What patients shared with healthy donors was a similar profile of age, gender and cell yields.

Overall study findings and caveats: The study found fewer insertions and more deletions at VDJ junctions in type 1 diabetes patients. Overrepresentation of cells with high TCR expression could result from cDNA sequencing. TCRB CDR3s from Type 1 diabetes patients were moderately but significantly shorter in all four CD4+ subsets.

The entirety of the isolated RNA underwent reverse transcription, so expressed TCRB transcripts were sequenced. Sequenced by immunoSEQ multiplex PCR; TCRdb stores in-frame clones only, minus some. The table shows roughly 340,000 clones, with around an eighth occurring only once. This CDR3 has 17 residues. Germline lookup yields CDR1 SGHDN and CDR2 FVKESK. Trimming took 3 bases from V and 4 from J; bases not matched to a gene: 9. Material for sequencing was naive CD4+ T cells from blood. J is TRBJ2-1 and V is TRBV14; TRBD2 agrees at 10 bases. The TCR originated in a woman aged 18 to 35 with type 1 diabetes. The CDR3 protein is CASSHRVRTSGYNEQFF. The DNA of the CDR3 is TGTGCCAGCAGCCATAGAGTTAGGACTAGCGGTTACAATGAGCAGTTCTTC. The full variable domain, in which reference TRBV14 and TRBJ2-1 provide the parts outside the CDR3, is EAGVTQFPSHSVIEKGQTVTLRCDPISGHDNLYWYRRVMGKEIKFLLHFVKESKQDESGMPNNRFLAERTGGTYSTLKVQPAELEDSGVYFCASSHRVRTSGYNEQFFGPGTRLTVL.